This TCR beta chain was sequenced in a study of blood T cells in healthy people across ages. Study findings and constraints: A strong correlation was found between TCR beta diversity and the percentage of naive T cells.

This clonotype was seen repeatedly, ten times or more. Antigen: not known. With a J-beta primer mix and a sample-barcoded 5' primer, a second PCR ran roughly 7 to 11 cycles. One entry per CDR3 protein, called by TCRdb with MiXCR from the 5' RACE reads. The table lists about 700,000 distinct CDR3 sequences, roughly 32% of them singletons. Germline-derived CDR1 and CDR2 are DFQATT and SNEGSKA (reference sequence). V gave up 5 bases and J gave up 3 bases, with 10 bases separating them. The CDR3 loop spans 13 amino acids. J is TRBJ1-4 and V is TRBV20-1; D call uncertain. What was sequenced was blood. This clonotype was obtained from a woman older than 75 in good health. DNA of the CDR3: TGCAGTGCTCAAAAAGGGTCTAATGAAAAACTGTTTTTT. This codes for CSAQKGSNEKLFF.